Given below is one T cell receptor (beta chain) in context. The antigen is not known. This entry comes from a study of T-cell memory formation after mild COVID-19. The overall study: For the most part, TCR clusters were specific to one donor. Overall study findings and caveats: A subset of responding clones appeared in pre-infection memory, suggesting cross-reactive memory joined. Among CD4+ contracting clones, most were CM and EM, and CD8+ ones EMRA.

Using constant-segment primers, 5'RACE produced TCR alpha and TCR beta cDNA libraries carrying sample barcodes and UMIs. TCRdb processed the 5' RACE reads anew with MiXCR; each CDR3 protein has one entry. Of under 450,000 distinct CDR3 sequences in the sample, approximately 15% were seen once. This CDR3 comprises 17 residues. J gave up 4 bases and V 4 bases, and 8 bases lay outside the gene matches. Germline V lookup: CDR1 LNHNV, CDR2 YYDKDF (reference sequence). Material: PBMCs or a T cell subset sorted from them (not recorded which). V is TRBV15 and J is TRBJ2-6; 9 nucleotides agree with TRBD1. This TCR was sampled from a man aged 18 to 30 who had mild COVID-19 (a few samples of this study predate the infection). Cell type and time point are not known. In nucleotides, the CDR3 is TGTGCCACCAGCAAGGGACAGGGAATGGACGGGGCCAACGTCCTGACTTTC. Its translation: CATSKGQGMDGANVLTF. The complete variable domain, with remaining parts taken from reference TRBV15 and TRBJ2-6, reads DAMVIQNPRYQVTQFGKPVTLSCSQTLNHNVMYWYQQKSSQAPKLLFHYYDKDFNNEADTPDNFQSRRPNTSFCFLDIRSPGLGDTAMYLCATSKGQGMDGANVLTFGAGSRLTVL.